This T cell receptor (beta chain) emerged from a study of spatial heterogeneity in lung cancer. The time point denotes: sample taken at primary tumor resection. Sequencing covered unsorted whole RNA taken from tumor, nontumor lung or frozen PBMC. After removal of 3 bases from V and 5 bases from J, the junction contained 11 bases not matched to a gene. This CDR3 spans 15 amino acids. CDR1 and CDR2 (germline): DFQATT, SNEGSKA (reference sequence). Findings of the study overall: One measure, the expanded intratumoral alpha and beta TCR count, tracked tumor mutation counts. Among tumor T cells, estimated coverage was around 7% for alpha chains and approximately 13% for beta chains.

TCRdb fed the 5' RACE reads into MiXCR, producing one record per CDR3 protein. The table includes 20,000 to 30,000 distinct CDR3 sequences, around 10% detected once. About this clonotype: Its antigen is still unknown.

The clonotype comes from a male donor with early-stage non-small cell lung cancer. Sequenced here: lung tumor tissue, sampled at surgery. V usage is TRBV20-1 and J usage is TRBJ2-7; 9 nucleotides agree with TRBD2. The CDR3 sequence is CSASRVAGVGHEQYF. The CDR3 nucleotides read TGCAGTGCTAGTCGGGTAGCGGGAGTTGGCCACGAGCAGTACTTC.